The 9 T cell receptor beta chains listed next were all sequenced from one sample in a study of cytomegalovirus exposure and HLA in healthy donors. PCR involved 60 Vbeta and 13 Jbeta primers. Clones were sequenced by immunoSEQ multiplex PCR, and TCRdb holds only the in-frame ones, with some missing. The data hold about 97,000 clones, with 73% observed a single time. The sequenced material came from PBMCs. The origin of the receptors is a man aged 35 to 55 in good health and CMV-seronegative.

The chain has TRBV5-1 and TRBJ2-7; 10 bases align to TRBD1. There are 15 residues in the CDR3. Germline V CDR1 and CDR2: SGHRS, YFSETQ. V trimming: 0 bases; J trimming: 6 bases; junction bases outside the gene matches: 6. The CDR3 sequence is CASSLVRDRGIEQYF. CDR3 sequence (DNA): TGCGCCAGCAGCTTGGTTCGGGACAGGGGCATCGAGCAGTACTTC.

The chain has TRBV19 and TRBJ2-5; perhaps TRBD2 as D (5 bases). V dropped 5 bases and J dropped 3 bases, with 13 bases sitting between them. Germline values: CDR1 LNHDA, CDR2 SQIVND (reference sequence). The CDR3 consists of 14 residues. CDR3 residues: CASSPTVGEETQYF. The DNA for the CDR3 is TGTGCCAGTAGTCCCACGGTCGGGGAAGAGACCCAGTACTTC.

The chain joins TRBV4-1 to TRBJ2-2; 11 bases fit TRBD2. The CDR3 runs to 19 residues. V trimming: 1 base; J trimming: 2 bases; junction bases outside the gene matches: 9. Germline assignment: CDR1 MGHRA and CDR2 YSYEKL. CDR3 sequence (DNA): TGCGCCAGCAGCCAAGGGATATTAGCGGGGGGGGTTAACACCGGGGAGCTGTTTTTT. Translated: CASSQGILAGGVNTGELFF.

In its sample, this clone was seen a few times. The J gene is TRBJ1-5, the V gene TRBV2, with 9 bases aligning to TRBD1. The CDR3 has 14 residues. V lost 6 bases, J lost 6 bases, and 6 bases stayed unmatched. CDR1 SNHLY and CDR2 FYNNEI come from the germline V gene. CDR3 loop: CASRPGTGFQPQHF. The CDR3 nucleotides read TGTGCCAGCAGACCCGGGACAGGGTTTCAGCCCCAGCATTTT.

V gene TRBV7-9 combines with J gene TRBJ1-1, with TRBD1 identical over 11 bases. J was trimmed by 4 bases and V by 3 bases; bases with no gene match: 1. CDR3 length equals 14 residues. Germline loops: CDR1 SEHNR, CDR2 FQNEAQ (reference sequence). CDR3 DNA sequence: TGTGCCAGCAGCTTCGGGACAGGGGGCACTGAAGCTTTCTTT. Its translation: CASSFGTGGTEAFF.

This sequence joins TRBV7-2 and TRBJ2-7; D might be TRBD2 (5 bases). The CDR3 runs to 13 residues. CDR1 is SGHTA, CDR2 FQGNSA, per germline. Trimming removed 3 bases from V and 6 bases from J, with 12 bases in between. CDR3 region: CASSFYQTTEQYF. The CDR3 DNA reads as TGTGCCAGCAGCTTCTACCAGACTACCGAGCAGTACTTC. Based on the CDR3 plus reference TRBV7-2 and TRBJ2-7, the full variable domain is GAGVSQSPSNKVTEKGKDVELRCDPISGHTALYWYRQSLGQGLEFLIYFQGNSAPDKSGLPSDRFSAERTGGSVSTLTIQRTQQEDSAVYLCASSFYQTTEQYFGPGTRLTVT.

The chain employs TRBV28 and TRBJ1-1, with 7 bases identical to TRBD1. J was trimmed by 1 base and V by 11 bases; bases with no gene match: 13. The CDR3 runs 15 residues. Germline lookup yields CDR1 MDHEN and CDR2 SYDVKM. Written as DNA, the CDR3 is TGTGCCGGCACTAGCAGGGGGAAGTGGAACACTGAAGCTTTCTTT. Protein product: CAGTSRGKWNTEAFF.

The V gene is TRBV7-3, the J gene TRBJ2-3; a possible D gene is TRBD2 (6 bases). CDR3 length equals 14 residues. Germline-derived CDR1 and CDR2 are SGHTA and FQGTGA. V was pared by 5 bases and J by 2 bases, with 11 bases between. CDR3 sequence (DNA): TGTGCCAGCAGCCCCCGGGGGTTCACAGATACGCAGTATTTT. This sequence encodes CASSPRGFTDTQYF. Variable domain in full (rest from reference TRBV7-3 and TRBJ2-3): GAGVSQTPSNKVTEKGKYVELRCDPISGHTALYWYRQSLGQGPEFLIYFQGTGAADDSGLPNDRFFAVRPEGSVSTLKIQRTERGDSAVYLCASSPRGFTDTQYFGPGTRLTVL.

V usage is TRBV15 and J usage is TRBJ1-3; a possible D gene is TRBD1 (5 bases). The CDR3 sequence is 15 residues long. In germline, CDR1 is LNHNV, CDR2 YYDKDF (reference sequence). The V end lost 0 bases, the J end lost 2 bases, and 8 bases lay between the germline ends. In DNA form, the CDR3 reads TGTGCCACCAGCAGAGACAGGGCAACTGGAAACACCATATATTTT. Protein sequence: CATSRDRATGNTIYF.